This T cell receptor beta chain was sequenced during a study of cytomegalovirus exposure and HLA in healthy donors. Study results and caveats: TCR beta V- and J-gene trimming was later associated with a missense DCLRE1C variant. Generally TCR sequences proved uncommon, though certain public TCRs appeared in numerous donors.

On this clone itself: The antigen is not known.

The study ran its PCR with 60 Vbeta and 13 Jbeta primers. Method: immunoSEQ multiplex PCR; TCRdb's copy keeps in-frame clones and lacks some. This sample has about 210,000 clones, with under 85% found just once. Germline CDR1 MNHEY, CDR2 SMNVEV (reference sequence). The CDR3 length is 14 residues. The ends were cut back, 4 bases at V and 5 bases at J, with 13 bases in the middle. The J gene is TRBJ2-3, the V gene TRBV27, with a tentative D call TRBD1 (6 bases). The sequenced material came from PBMCs. The clonotype comes from a woman between 50 and 59 years old in good health and CMV-seropositive. CDR3 residues: CASSWGLRGDTQYF. In DNA, the CDR3 is TGTGCCAGCAGTTGGGGCCTCAGGGGAGATACGCAGTATTTT.